The 24 T cell receptor beta chains below were found in one sample sequenced in a study of blood T cell repertoires in COVID-19 (dated by TCRdb to about 2020). Library preparation employed the immunoSEQ multiplex PCR assay. TCRdb obtained this table from immuneACCESS and retained in-frame rearrangements with V and J assigned. These tables miss some clones; where compared with another copy, unresolved V genes account for less than half of the shortfall, and the remainder is unexplained. In all, the sample holds approximately 200,000 clones, and more than 65% of those were seen once. More than 2% of the sample is in the top ten clones. The sample taken for sequencing was peripheral blood. These receptors all come from a woman aged 60-75 years with acute or convalescent COVID-19.

This clone was picked up one time. V gene TRBV4-3 combines with J gene TRBJ1-3, with unresolved D. V was trimmed by 1 base and J by 3 bases, leaving 10 bases between them. The CDR3 runs to 15 residues. Germline V CDR1 and CDR2: LGHNA, YSLEER. Written as DNA, the CDR3 is TGCGCCAGCAGCCAAGCGGCAGGAATTGGAAACACCATATATTTT. Amino acid sequence: CASSQAAGIGNTIYF.

J is TRBJ1-2 and V is TRBV6-5; D is unresolved. Germline V CDR1 and CDR2: MNHEY, SVGAGI. V was trimmed by 8 bases and J by 3 bases, leaving 13 bases between them. CDR3 length: 13 amino acids. The CDR3 DNA sequence: TGTGCCAGCCAATCTATTCATGACTATGGCTACACCTTC. This encodes CASQSIHDYGYTF.

This chain links TRBV7-8 with TRBJ1-5; D is undetermined. The ends were cut back, 1 base at V and 7 bases at J, with 8 bases in the middle. Per germline, CDR1 SGHVS and CDR2 FQNEAQ. CDR3 length: 13 amino acids. CDR3 DNA sequence: TGTGCCAGCAGCTTAGGGACTGGCCAGCCCCAGCATTTT. Protein product: CASSLGTGQPQHF.

CDR3 loop: CAISPTSSYEQYF. CDR3 DNA sequence: TGTGCCATCAGTCCGACTAGTTCGTACGAGCAGTACTTC. This chain joins TRBV10-3 and TRBJ2-7; TRBD2 might be the D (6 bases). The CDR3 extends over 13 amino acids. Trimming left V 5 bases short and J 4 bases short, with 12 bases between. CDR1 is ENHRY, CDR2 SYGVKD, per germline.

The count of this clone is one. The V and J genes are TRBV7-8 and TRBJ1-3; weak D call: TRBD1 (6 bases). Germline CDR1 is SGHVS and CDR2 is FQNEAQ. V was trimmed by 5 bases and J by 0 bases, leaving 17 bases between them. The CDR3 covers 17 residues. CDR3: CASSTLRTEASGNTIYF. The CDR3 DNA reads TGTGCCAGCAGCACCCTACGGACAGAAGCCTCTGGAAACACCATATATTTT.

This clone was seen a few times. V and J are TRBV28 and TRBJ2-5; 10 positions agree with TRBD2. Trimming at V came to 6 bases and at J to 5 bases, leaving 0 bases not matched to a gene. The germline V gene has CDR1 MDHEN and CDR2 SYDVKM. The CDR3 is 12 residues long. The CDR3 spells CASRTSGETQYF. The DNA for the CDR3 is TGTGCCAGCAGGACTAGCGGGGAGACCCAGTACTTC. The whole variable domain, remainder taken from reference TRBV28 and TRBJ2-5, is DVKVTQSSRYLVKRTGEKVFLECVQDMDHENMFWYRQDPGLGLRLIYFSYDVKMKEKGDIPEGYSVSREKKERFSLILESASTNQTSMYLCASRTSGETQYFGPGTRLLVL.

V is TRBV3-1 (or the pseudogene TRBV3-2) and J is TRBJ2-3; a weak D match, TRBD2 (6 bases). Germline V CDR1 and CDR2: LGHDT, YNNKEL (reference sequence). Deletions cut 3 bases from V and 3 bases from J, with 10 bases between. The CDR3 consists of 14 residues. CDR3 sequence reads: CASSQGGWTDTQYF. As DNA, the CDR3 is TGTGCCAGCAGCCAGGGAGGATGGACAGATACGCAGTATTTT.

This clone has just one count. The V and J genes are TRBV3-1 (or the pseudogene TRBV3-2) and TRBJ1-4; D remains unclear. V was trimmed by 6 bases and J by 8 bases, leaving 13 bases between them. The length of the CDR3 is 13 residues. Germline CDR1 reads LGHDT; CDR2 reads YNNKEL (reference sequence). In DNA, the CDR3 is TGTGCCAGCAGTAGGAGGGATGGCGAAAAACTGTTTTTT. This sequence encodes CASSRRDGEKLFF.

This chain connects TRBV2 to TRBJ1-5; D perhaps matches TRBD1 (6 bases). From germline, CDR1 is SNHLY and CDR2 FYNNEI. Between the trimmed V and J ends, which lost 1 base and 7 bases, there was a span of 11 bases. The CDR3 sequence is 14 residues long. For the CDR3, the DNA is TGTGCCAGCAGTGAAGTAGGGGGAGTCCAGCCCCAGCATTTT. This sequence encodes CASSEVGGVQPQHF. Full variable domain (missing parts from reference TRBV2 and TRBJ1-5): EPEVTQTPSHQVTQMGQEVILRCVPISNHLYFYWYRQILGQKVEFLVSFYNNEISEKSEIFDDQFSVERPDGSNFTLKIRSTKLEDSAMYFCASSEVGGVQPQHFGDGTRLSIL.

The rearrangement joins TRBV11-2 to TRBJ2-3, with TRBD1 as a possible D gene (6 bases). Germline-derived CDR1 and CDR2 are SGHAT and FQNNGV. V lost 5 bases, J lost 0 bases, and 12 bases lay in between. The CDR3 sequence is 15 residues long. CDR3 nucleotides: TGTGCCAGCAGCCCACGAGGGGGAAGCACAGATACGCAGTATTTT. Its protein product is CASSPRGGSTDTQYF.

The chain combines TRBV3-1 (or the pseudogene TRBV3-2) with TRBJ2-5; D perhaps matches TRBD1 (6 bases). V lost 0 bases, J lost 1 base, and 15 bases lay in between. Germline CDR1 LGHDT, CDR2 YNNKEL (reference sequence). This CDR3 spans 17 amino acids. CDR3 in DNA: TGTGCCAGCAGCCAAGATCTGGGGGCAGGGAGCCAAGAGACCCAGTACTTC. It yields the protein CASSQDLGAGSQETQYF.

This chain uses TRBV9 with TRBJ2-7, with TRBD2 identical over 9 bases. The CDR3 has 15 residues. After removal of 4 bases from V and 3 bases from J, the junction contained 8 bases not matched to a gene. Germline CDR1 is SGDLS and CDR2 is YYNGEE. This CDR3 is CASSPRPSGIYEQYF. The CDR3, as DNA: TGTGCCAGCAGCCCACGGCCTAGCGGGATCTACGAGCAGTACTTC.

This clone was observed a handful of times. This chain links TRBV5-1 with TRBJ1-2; D perhaps matches TRBD1 (5 bases). The CDR3 is 14 residues long. Germline loops: CDR1 SGHRS, CDR2 YFSETQ. V gave up 4 bases and J gave up 2 bases, with 12 bases separating them. CDR3 nucleotides: TGCGCCAGCAGCGGCGGGACGGCCAACTATGGCTACACCTTC. It encodes CASSGGTANYGYTF.

This clone was seen just once. The chain couples TRBV2 to TRBJ1-1; D perhaps matches TRBD1 (5 bases). V dropped 7 bases and J dropped 1 base, with 10 bases sitting between them. The CDR3 length is 13 residues. In germline, CDR1 is SNHLY, CDR2 FYNNEI. In DNA, the CDR3 is TGTGCCAGCAACTGGGGGGAGAACACTGAAGCTTTCTTT. This encodes CASNWGENTEAFF.

This rearrangement joins TRBV6-6 to TRBJ2-7; TRBD1 might be the D (5 bases). This CDR3 comprises 13 residues. The V end lost 5 bases, the J end lost 3 bases, and 11 bases lay between the germline ends. Germline-derived CDR1 and CDR2 are MNHNY and SVGAGI (reference sequence). The CDR3 sequence: CASSRADSYEQYF. CDR3 in DNA: TGTGCCAGCAGTCGTGCCGACAGCTACGAGCAGTACTTC.

This clone was observed a few times. The chain links TRBV18 to TRBJ2-7; D may be TRBD2 (5 bases). Trimming removed 4 bases at V and 6 bases at J, with 13 bases between. From germline, CDR1 is KGHSH and CDR2 LQKENI. This CDR3 has 13 amino acids. CDR3 sequence (DNA): TGTGCCAGCTCACTGAACGAGGGCCGCGAGCAGTACTTC. Protein product: CASSLNEGREQYF. The entire variable domain, with the rest obtained from reference TRBV18 and TRBJ2-7, is as follows: NAGVMQNPRHLVRRRGQEARLRCSPMKGHSHVYWYRQLPEEGLKFMVYLQKENIIDESGMPKERFSAEFPKEGPSILRIQQVVRGDSAAYFCASSLNEGREQYFGPGTRLTVT.

This chain links TRBV9 with TRBJ2-5, with 9 bases that match TRBD2. The CDR3 spans 14 residues. Unmatched junction bases numbered 3, after V lost 3 bases and J lost 3 bases. Germline values: CDR1 SGDLS, CDR2 YYNGEE. This CDR3 reads CASSASGVEETQYF. In nucleotides, the CDR3 is TGTGCCAGCAGCGCTAGCGGGGTAGAAGAGACCCAGTACTTC.

This sequence joins TRBV5-1 and TRBJ1-1, with 8 positions matching TRBD1. The CDR3 spans 15 residues. Per germline, CDR1 SGHRS and CDR2 YFSETQ. V shed 4 bases and J 10 bases; nucleotides not matched to a gene: 15. The CDR3 nucleotides are TGCGCCAGCAGCAGCGGACAGGGCGCCCCGTTTGGAGCTTTCTTT. Residues: CASSSGQGAPFGAFF.

This chain links TRBV12-3 or TRBV12-4 with TRBJ1-1; 8 bases match TRBD1. This CDR3 is 13 amino acids long. Trimming removed 1 base from V and 7 bases from J; junction bases left unmatched: 2. DNA of the CDR3: TGTGCCAGCAGTTTAGTCACAGGGGGTGAAGCTTTCTTT. Translated, it gives CASSLVTGGEAFF.

CDR3 nucleotide sequence: TGTGCCTGGAGTCGCGATGGTCACACTGAAGCTTTCTTT. Amino acid sequence: CAWSRDGHTEAFF. The chain uses TRBV30 and TRBJ1-1; D is uncertain. Germline loops: CDR1 GTSNPN, CDR2 SVGIG (reference sequence). V lost 2 bases to trimming and J lost 3 bases, with 10 bases between them. The CDR3 sequence is 13 residues long.

The rearrangement links TRBV29-1 to TRBJ2-1; D is possibly TRBD2 (7 bases). Germline CDR1 and CDR2: SQVTM and ANQGSEA. This CDR3 comprises 14 residues. V lost 4 bases, J lost 4 bases, and 14 bases lay in between. The CDR3 DNA reads as TGCAGCGTTGTTGAGGGGAGGGGGTACAATGAGCAGTTCTTC. Amino acids: CSVVEGRGYNEQFF.

The chain combines TRBV12-5 with TRBJ1-2; 10 bases agree with TRBD1. V dropped 1 base and J dropped 7; count of bases not matched to a gene: 15. CDR3 length: 18 amino acids. CDR1 is LGHNT, CDR2 FRNRAP, per germline. CDR3 region: CASGLGAGLGDRGLGYTF. The CDR3 DNA sequence: TGTGCTAGTGGTTTGGGAGCGGGGTTAGGGGACAGGGGACTTGGCTACACCTTC.

The chain employs TRBV11-2 and TRBJ2-5; 10 bases are a match to TRBD1. There are 17 residues in the CDR3. The V segment lost 5 bases and the J segment 3 bases; nucleotides outside the gene matches: 12. Germline V lookup: CDR1 SGHAT, CDR2 FQNNGV. CDR3 protein: CASSVLLPGQGKETQYF. DNA for the CDR3: TGTGCCAGCAGCGTACTTTTGCCGGGACAGGGGAAAGAGACCCAGTACTTC.

The chain employs TRBV6-5 and TRBJ1-5; 7 bases align to TRBD1. V shed 6 bases and J 1 base; nucleotides not matched to a gene: 6. The germline V gene encodes CDR1 MNHEY and CDR2 SVGAGI. The CDR3 has 15 amino acids. CDR3 coding DNA: TGTGCCAGCAGGCGACAGGGTAGAAGCAATCAGCCCCAGCATTTT. Its protein product is CASRRQGRSNQPQHF.